Presented here are 14 T cell receptor beta chains from one specimen sequenced in a study of T cell changes during pregnancy in multiple sclerosis. Libraries were prepared by immunoSEQ multiplex PCR; TCRdb keeps only in-frame clonotypes and omits some of them. This table has over 45,000 clones, approximately 90% appearing once. The input for sequencing was CD4+ T cells from peripheral blood mononuclear cells, taken in the first trimester of pregnancy. These receptor sequences come from a female donor with multiple sclerosis, enrolled in a pregnancy study.

This chain uses TRBV18 with TRBJ1-1; TRBD1 agrees at 7 bases. The CDR3 consists of 15 residues. The junction had 4 bases not matched to a gene; V was cut back by 3 bases and J by 0 bases. Germline assignment: CDR1 KGHSH and CDR2 LQKENI. The CDR3 loop reads CASSPFGQVNTEAFF. The CDR3 DNA reads as TGTGCCAGCTCACCTTTTGGACAGGTGAACACTGAAGCTTTCTTT.

This chain uses TRBV4-3 with TRBJ1-2; D might be TRBD1 (6 bases). This CDR3 comprises 13 residues. Germline values: CDR1 LGHNA, CDR2 YSLEER. V lost 1 base and J 5 bases, leaving 8 bases between the germline ends. CDR3 sequence (DNA): TGCGCCAGCAGCCAAGGTCAGGGGTATGGCTACACCTTC. This translates into CASSQGQGYGYTF.

V gene TRBV19 combines with J gene TRBJ2-3; 9 bases map to TRBD2. The CDR3 is 16 amino acids. The germline gives CDR1 LNHDA, CDR2 SQIVND (reference sequence). The V segment lost 2 bases and the J segment 3 bases; nucleotides outside the gene matches: 6. The CDR3 reads CASSIRSSGTTDTQYF. The DNA of the CDR3 is TGTGCCAGTAGTATAAGGTCTAGCGGGACAACAGATACGCAGTATTTT.

Of note for this clone: This sample also contains other DNA sequences that code for the same CDR3. The rearrangement uses TRBV7-9 and TRBJ1-3; 8 bases fit TRBD1. CDR3 length: 15 amino acids. The V segment lost 5 bases and the J segment 3 bases; nucleotides outside the gene matches: 6. Per germline, CDR1 SEHNR and CDR2 FQNEAQ (reference sequence). DNA for the CDR3: TGTGCCAGCAGCCCAGGACAGGGTGGTGGAAACACCATATATTTT. Amino acid sequence: CASSPGQGGGNTIYF.

This chain uses TRBV28 with TRBJ2-1; D perhaps matches TRBD1 (5 bases). The V end lost 3 bases, the J end lost 0 bases, and 9 bases lay between the germline ends. Looked up from germline, CDR1 is MDHEN and CDR2 is SYDVKM. There are 15 residues in the CDR3. Here the CDR3 DNA reads TGTGCCAGCAGTTTGTGGGGCAGCTCCTACAATGAGCAGTTCTTC. Residues: CASSLWGSSYNEQFF.

The chain uses TRBV13 and TRBJ1-6; D unresolved. This CDR3 has 12 amino acids. Trimming cost V 6 bases and J 5 bases, with 5 bases left between them. Germline lookup yields CDR1 PRHDT and CDR2 FYEKMQ (reference sequence). DNA for the CDR3: TGTGCCAGCAGGACTCATAATTCACCCCTCCACTTT. Its translation is CASRTHNSPLHF.

The V call is TRBV28, the J call TRBJ1-5, with D possibly being TRBD1 (5 bases). Germline CDR1 and CDR2: MDHEN and SYDVKM. The V and J ends lost 5 bases and 1 base respectively, with 9 bases between them. The CDR3 length is 14 residues. CDR3 DNA: TGTGCCAGCAGTCCAGGGTCGAGCAATCAGCCCCAGCATTTT. It translates to CASSPGSSNQPQHF.

The rearrangement links TRBV19 to TRBJ1-4; D is undetermined. This CDR3 region has 14 residues. Germline V gives CDR1 LNHDA, CDR2 SQIVND (reference sequence). V was pared by 8 bases and J by 4 bases, with 14 bases between. CDR3 in DNA: TGTGCCAGTTCCCGTGGGGAGGGTAATGAAAAACTGTTTTTT. This sequence encodes CASSRGEGNEKLFF.

The V gene is TRBV5-5, the J gene TRBJ2-3, with TRBD2 matching 9 bases. V lost 4 bases, J lost 4 bases, and 10 bases stayed unmatched. CDR3 length equals 16 residues. CDR1 is SGHKS and CDR2 is YYEKEE in the germline V gene (reference sequence). The DNA for the CDR3 is TGTGCCAGCAGCCAACTTAGCGGGAGTTCGTCAGATACGCAGTATTTT. This gives the protein CASSQLSGSSSDTQYF.

This chain joins TRBV5-1 and TRBJ2-5, with TRBD1 matching over 8 bases. Germline assignment: CDR1 SGHRS and CDR2 YFSETQ. The CDR3 sequence is 14 residues long. V lost 4 bases, J lost 5 bases, and 7 bases stayed unmatched. The CDR3 coding sequence is TGCGCCAGCAGCCCGTCTTCAGGGGGCGAGACCCAGTACTTC. Translation gives CASSPSSGGETQYF.

This clone was recorded once. V is TRBV5-5 and J is TRBJ2-7; D remains ambiguous. CDR1 is SGHKS, CDR2 YYEKEE, per germline (reference sequence). CDR3 length equals 13 residues. With 2 bases removed from V and 3 bases from J, the gap between germline ends came to 9 bases. The CDR3 here is CASSFNGYYEQYF. The CDR3 DNA reads as TGTGCCAGCAGCTTCAACGGTTACTACGAGCAGTACTTC.

The J gene is TRBJ1-2, the V gene TRBV2; D unclear. Germline CDR1 is SNHLY and CDR2 is FYNNEI. The CDR3 runs to 11 residues. V was cut by 3 bases and J by 4 bases, with 3 bases left in between. The CDR3 coding sequence is TGTGCCAGCAGTGATAGCTATGGCTACACCTTC. Translating it yields CASSDSYGYTF. The whole variable domain, filled in from reference TRBV2 and TRBJ1-2, reads EPEVTQTPSHQVTQMGQEVILRCVPISNHLYFYWYRQILGQKVEFLVSFYNNEISEKSEIFDDQFSVERPDGSNFTLKIRSTKLEDSAMYFCASSDSYGYTFGSGTRLTVV.

The genes are TRBV16 and TRBJ2-7; tentatively, D is TRBD2 (7 bases). With 3 bases removed from V and 1 base from J, the gap between germline ends came to 10 bases. The CDR3 covers 14 residues. Germline V gene lookup returns CDR1 KGHSY and CDR2 FQNENV. CDR3 in amino acids: CASSQEGGSYEQYF. Written as DNA, the CDR3 is TGTGCCAGCAGCCAGGAGGGGGGGTCCTACGAGCAGTACTTC.

This clone was counted a few times. The chain links TRBV7-8 to TRBJ2-3; 10 bases agree with TRBD2. The trim removed 5 bases at V and 1 base at J, leaving 6 bases unmatched. This CDR3 spans 16 amino acids. The germline V gene encodes CDR1 SGHVS and CDR2 FQNEAQ. The chain's CDR3 is CASSPLAGVGTDTQYF. In DNA form, the CDR3 reads TGTGCCAGCAGCCCGCTAGCGGGAGTTGGCACAGATACGCAGTATTTT.